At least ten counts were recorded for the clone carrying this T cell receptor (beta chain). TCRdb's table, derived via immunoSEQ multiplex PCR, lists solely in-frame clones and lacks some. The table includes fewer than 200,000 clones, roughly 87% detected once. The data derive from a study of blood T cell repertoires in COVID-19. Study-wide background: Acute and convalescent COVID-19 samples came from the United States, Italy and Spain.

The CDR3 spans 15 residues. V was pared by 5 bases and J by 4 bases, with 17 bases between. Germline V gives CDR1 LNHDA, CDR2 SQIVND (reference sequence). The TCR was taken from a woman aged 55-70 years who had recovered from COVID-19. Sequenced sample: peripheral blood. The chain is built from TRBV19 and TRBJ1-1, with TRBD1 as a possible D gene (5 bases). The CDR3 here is CASSPKPGALTEAFF. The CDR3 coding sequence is TGTGCCAGTAGTCCGAAACCTGGGGCCCTCACTGAAGCTTTCTTT. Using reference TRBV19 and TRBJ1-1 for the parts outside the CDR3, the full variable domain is DGGITQSPKYLFRKEGQNVTLSCEQNLNHDAMYWYRQDPGQGLRLIYYSQIVNDFQKGDIAEGYSVSREKKESFPLTVTSAQKNPTAFYLCASSPKPGALTEAFFGQGTRLTVV.